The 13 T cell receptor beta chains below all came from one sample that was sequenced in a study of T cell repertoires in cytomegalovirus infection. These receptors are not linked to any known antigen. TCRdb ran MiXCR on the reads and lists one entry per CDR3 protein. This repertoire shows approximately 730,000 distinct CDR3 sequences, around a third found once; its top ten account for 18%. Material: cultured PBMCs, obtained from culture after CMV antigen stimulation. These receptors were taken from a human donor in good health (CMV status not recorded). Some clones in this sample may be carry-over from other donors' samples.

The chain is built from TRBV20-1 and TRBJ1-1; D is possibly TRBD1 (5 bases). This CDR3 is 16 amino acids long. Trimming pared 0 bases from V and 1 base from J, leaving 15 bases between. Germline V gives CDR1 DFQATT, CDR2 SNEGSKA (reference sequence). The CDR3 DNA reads TGCAGTGCTAGAGATCCCCGCACAGGTCAGAACACTGAAGCTTTCTTT. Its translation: CSARDPRTGQNTEAFF.

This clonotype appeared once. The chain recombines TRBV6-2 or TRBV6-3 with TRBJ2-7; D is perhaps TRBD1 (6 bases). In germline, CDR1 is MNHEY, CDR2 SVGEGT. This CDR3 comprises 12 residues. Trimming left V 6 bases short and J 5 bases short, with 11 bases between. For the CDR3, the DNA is TGTGCCAGCAGCCACAGGGACGACGAGCAGTACTTC. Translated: CASSHRDDEQYF.

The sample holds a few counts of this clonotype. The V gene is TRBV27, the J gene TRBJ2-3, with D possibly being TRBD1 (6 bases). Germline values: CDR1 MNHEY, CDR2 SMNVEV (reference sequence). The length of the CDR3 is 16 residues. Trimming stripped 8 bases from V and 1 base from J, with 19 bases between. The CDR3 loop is CASAGIQGVGTDTQYF. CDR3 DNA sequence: TGTGCCAGCGCCGGGATACAGGGAGTAGGCACAGATACGCAGTATTTT.

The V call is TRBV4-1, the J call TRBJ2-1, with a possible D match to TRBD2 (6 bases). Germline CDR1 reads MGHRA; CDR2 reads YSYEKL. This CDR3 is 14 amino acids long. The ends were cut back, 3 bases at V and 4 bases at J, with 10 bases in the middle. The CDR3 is CASSQGGVYNEQFF. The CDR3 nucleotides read TGCGCCAGCAGCCAGGGCGGGGTTTACAATGAGCAGTTCTTC.

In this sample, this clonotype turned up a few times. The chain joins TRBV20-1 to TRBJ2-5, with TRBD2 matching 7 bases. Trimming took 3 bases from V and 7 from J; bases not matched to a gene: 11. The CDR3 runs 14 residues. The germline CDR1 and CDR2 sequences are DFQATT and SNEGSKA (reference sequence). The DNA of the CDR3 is TGCAGTGCTAGCACCGGACTAGTCGGAGGGACCCAGTACTTC. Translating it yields CSASTGLVGGTQYF.

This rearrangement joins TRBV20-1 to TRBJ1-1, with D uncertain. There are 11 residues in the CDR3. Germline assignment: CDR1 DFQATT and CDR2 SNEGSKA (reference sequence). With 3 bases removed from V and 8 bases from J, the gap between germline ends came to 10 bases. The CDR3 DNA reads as TGCAGTGCTAGCGGACCCCCCGAAGCTTTCTTT. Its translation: CSASGPPEAFF.

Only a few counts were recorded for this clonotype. The CDR3 sequence is CASSMEGTQYF. The CDR3 nucleotides read TGTGCCAGTAGTATGGAAGGGACCCAGTACTTC. V usage is TRBV19 and J usage is TRBJ2-5; D gene unclear. The germline V and J ends were trimmed by 3 bases and 7 bases, with 6 bases remaining between them. There are 11 residues in the CDR3. CDR1 is LNHDA, CDR2 SQIVND, per germline (reference sequence).

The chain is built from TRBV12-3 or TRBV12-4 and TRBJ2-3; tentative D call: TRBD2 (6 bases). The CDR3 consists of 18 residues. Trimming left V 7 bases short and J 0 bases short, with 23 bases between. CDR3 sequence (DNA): TGTGCCAGCACTAAGACACCGGGAACTAGCAAAAGCACAGATACGCAGTATTTT. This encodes CASTKTPGTSKSTDTQYF.

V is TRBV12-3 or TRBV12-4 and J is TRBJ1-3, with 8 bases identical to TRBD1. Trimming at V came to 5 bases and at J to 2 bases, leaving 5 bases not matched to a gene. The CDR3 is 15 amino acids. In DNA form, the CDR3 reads TGTGCCAGCAGTCCGGACAGGGTAACTGGAAACACCATATATTTT. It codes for CASSPDRVTGNTIYF.

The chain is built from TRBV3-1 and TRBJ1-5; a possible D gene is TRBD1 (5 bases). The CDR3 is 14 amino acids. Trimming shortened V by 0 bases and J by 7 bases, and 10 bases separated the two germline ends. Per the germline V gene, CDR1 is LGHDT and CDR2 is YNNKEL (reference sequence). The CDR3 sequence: CASSQDGTRQPQHF. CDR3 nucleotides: TGTGCCAGCAGCCAAGATGGGACCCGACAGCCCCAGCATTTT.

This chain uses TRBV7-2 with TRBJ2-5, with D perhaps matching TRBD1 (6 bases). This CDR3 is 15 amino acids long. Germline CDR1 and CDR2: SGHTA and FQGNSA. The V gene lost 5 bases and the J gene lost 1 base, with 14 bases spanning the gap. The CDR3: CASSERWGLQETQYF. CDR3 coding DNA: TGTGCCAGCAGCGAGAGGTGGGGGCTCCAAGAGACCCAGTACTTC.

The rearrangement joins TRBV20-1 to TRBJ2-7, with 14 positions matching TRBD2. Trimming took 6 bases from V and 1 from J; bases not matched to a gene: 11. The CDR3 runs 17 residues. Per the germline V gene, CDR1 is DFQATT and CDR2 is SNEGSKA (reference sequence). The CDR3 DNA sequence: TGCAGTGCGAGCCCGGGACTAGCGGGAGCCATATCCTACGAGCAGTACTTC. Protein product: CSASPGLAGAISYEQYF.

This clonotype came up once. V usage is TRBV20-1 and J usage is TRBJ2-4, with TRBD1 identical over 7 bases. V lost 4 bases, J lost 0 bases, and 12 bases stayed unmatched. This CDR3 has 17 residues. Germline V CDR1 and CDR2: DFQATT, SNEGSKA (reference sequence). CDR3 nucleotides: TGCAGTGCTATTGGGGACAGTAAACTATTAGCCAAAAACATTCAGTACTTC. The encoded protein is CSAIGDSKLLAKNIQYF.